Shown below are 18 T cell receptor beta chains from a single sample sequenced in a study of blood T cell repertoires in COVID-19. Produced via immunoSEQ multiplex PCR; TCRdb's table is partial and in-frame only. Among approximately 300,000 clones listed, over 70% were seen once. The specimen was peripheral blood. The origin of the receptors is a woman aged 50 to 60 with acute or convalescent COVID-19.

The chain combines TRBV6-4 with TRBJ1-1, with D perhaps matching TRBD1 (6 bases). The CDR3 is 13 amino acids. V was pared by 5 bases and J by 7 bases, with 14 bases between. CDR1 and CDR2 from the germline V gene are MRHNA and SNTAGT. CDR3 amino acids: CASSPGGGSEAFF. The CDR3 DNA reads as TGTGCCAGCAGTCCGGGGGGCGGAAGTGAAGCTTTCTTT.

A remark on this clone: Other DNA sequences in this sample translate to the same CDR3. The chain carries TRBV12-3 or TRBV12-4 and TRBJ1-5; a possible D gene is TRBD1 (5 bases). Trimming shortened V by 3 bases and J by 4 bases, and 7 bases separated the two germline ends. The CDR3 has 13 residues. DNA for the CDR3: TGTGCCAGCAGTTTTGGGGGGAATCAGCCCCAGCATTTT. Its translation is CASSFGGNQPQHF.

The V call is TRBV6-5, the J call TRBJ1-6, with D unresolved. The CDR3 spans 14 residues. CDR1 and CDR2 from the germline V gene are MNHEY and SVGAGI. Trimming stripped 0 bases from V and 8 bases from J, with 8 bases between. The CDR3 protein is CASSYSFPDSPLHF. For the CDR3, the DNA is TGTGCCAGCAGTTACTCCTTCCCTGATTCACCCCTCCACTTT.

The chain has TRBV18 and TRBJ1-4; D gene unclear. CDR3 length equals 15 residues. Germline CDR1 is KGHSH and CDR2 is LQKENI. The ends were cut back, 0 bases at V and 8 bases at J, with 13 bases in the middle. CDR3 sequence (DNA): TGTGCCAGCTCACCACCGAGAGGAGGGCAGGAAAAACTGTTTTTT. Its translation is CASSPPRGGQEKLFF.

The CDR3 bases are TGTGCCAGTAGTATAGCCCTCCGGGGGAACACTGAAGCTTTCTTT. Translating gives CASSIALRGNTEAFF. The rearrangement joins TRBV19 to TRBJ1-1; D gene unclear. V was clipped by 1 base and J by 1 base, with 10 bases between them. Looked up from germline, CDR1 is LNHDA and CDR2 is SQIVND (reference sequence). The CDR3 extends over 15 amino acids.

As concerns this clone: This sample includes further DNA sequences coding for the same CDR3. V gene TRBV3-1 (or the pseudogene TRBV3-2) combines with J gene TRBJ1-6, with 9 bases fitting TRBD1. Trimming cost V 1 base and J 8 bases; bases outside gene matches: 0. The CDR3 extends over 14 amino acids. CDR1 and CDR2 from the germline V gene are LGHDT and YNNKEL (reference sequence). CDR3 in DNA: TGTGCCAGCAGCCAAGGGACAGGGGATTCACCCCTCCACTTT. This sequence encodes CASSQGTGDSPLHF.

The chain joins TRBV19 to TRBJ1-5; perhaps TRBD1 as D (5 bases). The CDR3 is 14 amino acids. The germline V gene has CDR1 LNHDA and CDR2 SQIVND (reference sequence). V shed 7 bases and J shed 6 bases, with 16 bases lying between them. Here the CDR3 DNA reads TGTGCCAGTAATCCTTCGCCCCAGGGTCAGCCCCAGCATTTT. Protein product: CASNPSPQGQPQHF.

The CDR3 DNA is TGTGCCAGCAGCGACGATCCAGGGGGGATATTCACCGGGGAGCTGTTTTTT. This encodes CASSDDPGGIFTGELFF. This chain joins TRBV5-5 and TRBJ2-2; a weak D match, TRBD1 (7 bases). This CDR3 region has 17 residues. Germline-derived CDR1 and CDR2 are SGHKS and YYEKEE (reference sequence). The ends were cut back, 4 bases at V and 4 bases at J, with 20 bases in the middle.

The rearrangement uses TRBV5-8 and TRBJ2-5; TRBD1 might be the D (6 bases). V was shortened by 0 bases and J by 3 bases, with 12 bases between the two germline ends. This CDR3 spans 15 amino acids. The V gene's germline CDR1 is SGHTS and CDR2 YDEGEE. CDR3 nucleotide sequence: TGTGCCAGCAGCTTGGGGACAGCGGTTGAAGAGACCCAGTACTTC. It encodes CASSLGTAVEETQYF. The complete variable domain, with remaining parts taken from reference TRBV5-8 and TRBJ2-5, reads EAGVTQSPTHLIKTRGQQATLRCSPISGHTSVYWYQQALGLGLQFLLWYDEGEERNRGNFPPRFSGRQFPNYSSELNVNALELEDSALYLCASSLGTAVEETQYFGPGTRLLVL.

A single count supports this clone. The chain joins TRBV21-1 to TRBJ2-3; the table's D gene call, TRBD2, was not cross checked with the DNA. TRBV21-1 is annotated as a pseudogene. The CDR3 contains 18 residues. In DNA form, the CDR3 reads TGTGCCAGCAGCAAGGCCGGACTAGCGGGGGGTGGTGGAGATACGCAGTATTTT. Translating gives CASSKAGLAGGGGDTQYF.

This chain uses TRBV5-1 with TRBJ2-7; 7 nucleotides line up with TRBD1. There are 14 residues in the CDR3. V gave up 4 bases and J gave up 1 base; unmatched junction bases: 5. CDR1 and CDR2 from the germline V gene are SGHRS and YFSETQ. CDR3 region: CASSRQGDSYEQYF. CDR3 bases: TGCGCCAGCAGCCGTCAGGGGGATTCCTACGAGCAGTACTTC.

This chain connects TRBV5-1 to TRBJ2-4, with D hard to call. CDR3 size: 14 residues. Germline CDR1 is SGHRS and CDR2 is YFSETQ. Deletions cut 1 base from V and 8 bases from J, with 13 bases between. The CDR3, as DNA: TGCGCCAGCAGCTTGACGGTTGGAGAGGACATTCAGTACTTC. It translates to CASSLTVGEDIQYF.

The V call is TRBV10-1, the J call TRBJ2-3; 9 nucleotides match TRBD2. This CDR3 has 16 amino acids. The ends lost 6 bases at V and 2 bases at J; junction bases unmatched: 9. Germline V gene data show CDR1 as WNHNN and CDR2 as SYGVQD (reference sequence). CDR3 sequence: CASSDPTSGSTDTQYF. In nucleotides, the CDR3 is TGCGCCAGCAGCGACCCGACTAGCGGATCCACAGATACGCAGTATTTT.

The rearrangement joins TRBV7-3 to TRBJ1-1; the D gene is possibly TRBD1 (6 bases). Trimming pared 0 bases from V and 4 bases from J, leaving 9 bases between. Germline assignment: CDR1 SGHTA and CDR2 FQGTGA. The CDR3 has 14 amino acids. In nucleotides, the CDR3 is TGTGCCAGCAGCTTAACGGGGGCCCCCACTGAAGCTTTCTTT. Its protein product is CASSLTGAPTEAFF.

This sequence joins TRBV6-6 and TRBJ2-7, with TRBD2 identical over 9 bases. Trimming removed 5 bases from V and 0 bases from J; junction bases left unmatched: 5. CDR3 length: 15 residues. CDR1 is MNHNY and CDR2 is SVGAGI in the germline V gene (reference sequence). CDR3 sequence: CASSPTSGSSYEQYV. DNA for the CDR3: TGTGCCAGCAGTCCGACTAGCGGAAGCTCCTACGAGCAGTACGTC.

Only a few counts were recorded for this clone. The chain uses TRBV19 and TRBJ2-7, with 7 bases lining up with TRBD2. The V gene end was trimmed by 3 bases and the J gene end by 4 bases; junction bases not matched to a gene: 12. CDR3 length: 16 amino acids. CDR1 is LNHDA and CDR2 is SQIVND in the germline V gene (reference sequence). CDR3 bases: TGTGCCAGTAGTATTCGAGGAGCGGGAACTATATACGAGCAGTACTTC. This encodes CASSIRGAGTIYEQYF.

The gene calls are TRBV20-1 and TRBJ2-7; 8 bases fit TRBD1. Germline CDR1 DFQATT, CDR2 SNEGSKA (reference sequence). The CDR3 totals 11 residues. The CDR3 DNA reads TGCAGCCTCCGGACAGGGACTGAGCAGTACGTC. As protein: CSLRTGTEQYV.

The chain is built from TRBV6-2 or TRBV6-3 and TRBJ1-1; D is ambiguous. The germline CDR1 and CDR2 sequences are MNHEY and SVGEGT. The CDR3 is 11 residues long. V gave up 2 bases and J gave up 7 bases, with 5 bases separating them. Here the CDR3 reads CASSYRDEAFF. Written as DNA, the CDR3 is TGTGCCAGCAGTTACCGGGATGAAGCTTTCTTT.